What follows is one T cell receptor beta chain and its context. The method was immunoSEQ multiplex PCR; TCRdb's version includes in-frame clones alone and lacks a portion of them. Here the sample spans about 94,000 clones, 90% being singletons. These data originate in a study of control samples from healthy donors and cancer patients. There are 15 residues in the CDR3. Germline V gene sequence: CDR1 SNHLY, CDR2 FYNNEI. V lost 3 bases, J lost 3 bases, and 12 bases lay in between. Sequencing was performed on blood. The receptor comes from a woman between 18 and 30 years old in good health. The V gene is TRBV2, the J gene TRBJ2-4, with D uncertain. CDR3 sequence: CASSDPGTVKNIQYF. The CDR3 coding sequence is TGTGCCAGCAGTGACCCCGGCACAGTCAAAAACATTCAGTACTTC. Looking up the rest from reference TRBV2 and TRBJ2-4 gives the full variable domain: EPEVTQTPSHQVTQMGQEVILRCVPISNHLYFYWYRQILGQKVEFLVSFYNNEISEKSEIFDDQFSVERPDGSNFTLKIRSTKLEDSAMYFCASSDPGTVKNIQYFGAGTRLSVL.